Following are 25 T cell receptor beta chains from one sample sequenced in a study of T cell responses to AZD1222 COVID-19 vaccine. Profiling relied on immunoSEQ multiplex PCR, and the TCRdb table lists in-frame clones only, not all of them. The table has about 130,000 clones, about 80% seen once. Source: peripheral blood, taken on day 0 of AZD1222 vaccination. These receptors were obtained from an adult in good health.

This clone occurred a few times. The chain combines TRBV13 with TRBJ1-3; TRBD1 matches 9 bases. Germline V gene data show CDR1 as PRHDT and CDR2 as FYEKMQ (reference sequence). The J segment lost 7 bases and the V segment lost 2 bases, leaving 3 bases of the junction unmatched. The CDR3 extends over 14 amino acids. CDR3 sequence: CASSLRDRDNTIYF. The DNA for the CDR3 is TGTGCCAGCAGCTTACGGGACAGGGATAACACCATATATTTT.

This sequence joins TRBV28 and TRBJ2-7; D not resolved. V dropped 1 base and J dropped 3 bases, with 22 bases sitting between them. The CDR3 has 18 amino acids. The V gene's germline CDR1 is MDHEN and CDR2 SYDVKM. CDR3 loop: CASSLYPGSDVGRYEQYF. In DNA, the CDR3 is TGTGCCAGCAGTTTATATCCGGGCTCGGACGTTGGCCGCTACGAGCAGTACTTC.

The chain employs TRBV28 and TRBJ2-3, with 8 bases that match TRBD2. Germline V gene sequence: CDR1 MDHEN, CDR2 SYDVKM. This CDR3 contains 19 residues. After removal of 4 bases from V and 3 bases from J, the junction contained 18 bases not matched to a gene. Here the CDR3 reads CASSSPSGRGGRGTDTQYF. Here the CDR3 DNA reads TGTGCCAGCAGTTCTCCCTCCGGACGGGGGGGCCGGGGAACAGATACGCAGTATTTT.

The table lists this clone with a few counts. The rearrangement joins TRBV11-2 to TRBJ2-3; D gene unclear. Per the germline V gene, CDR1 is SGHAT and CDR2 is FQNNGV. V dropped 5 bases and J dropped 3 bases, with 9 bases sitting between them. The CDR3 is 13 amino acids. The CDR3 region has the DNA TGTGCCAGCAGCCCCGAAGTTACAGATACGCAGTATTTT. It translates to CASSPEVTDTQYF.

The chain uses TRBV7-3 and TRBJ2-7; D not certain. The length of the CDR3 is 15 residues. Trimming removed 2 bases from V and 3 bases from J, with 14 bases in between. Germline lookup yields CDR1 SGHTA and CDR2 FQGTGA. The CDR3, as DNA: TGTGCCAGCAGCTTAGGACGGATTGATAACTACGAGCAGTACTTC. Translated: CASSLGRIDNYEQYF.

The chain joins TRBV30 to TRBJ2-5; possible D gene TRBD1, 6 bases. The V gene's germline CDR1 is GTSNPN and CDR2 SVGIG (reference sequence). There are 15 residues in the CDR3. Trimming shortened V by 2 bases and J by 2 bases, and 15 bases separated the two germline ends. CDR3 region: CAWSFPTGRQETQYF. DNA of the CDR3: TGTGCCTGGAGTTTCCCTACAGGGAGACAAGAGACCCAGTACTTC. Full variable domain (outside the CDR3, taken from reference TRBV30 and TRBJ2-5): SQTIHQWPATLVQPVGSPLSLECTVEGTSNPNLYWYRQAAGRGLQLLFYSVGIGQISSEVPQNLSASRPQDRQFILSSKKLLLSDSGFYLCAWSFPTGRQETQYFGPGTRLLVL.

The V call is TRBV7-8, the J call TRBJ1-3; the D is unclear. Germline V gene lookup returns CDR1 SGHVS and CDR2 FQNEAQ. The CDR3 is made up of 14 amino acids. V lost 4 bases, J lost 1 base, and 8 bases lay in between. CDR3 amino acids: CASSSGGSGNTIYF. The CDR3 nucleotides are TGTGCCAGCAGCTCAGGAGGTTCTGGAAACACCATATATTTT.

The chain joins TRBV19 to TRBJ2-5; weak D call: TRBD1 (5 bases). The CDR3 is made up of 14 amino acids. Germline-derived CDR1 and CDR2 are LNHDA and SQIVND (reference sequence). Trimming shortened V by 4 bases and J by 4 bases, and 13 bases separated the two germline ends. CDR3 protein: CASSNPGFPETQYF. CDR3 DNA: TGTGCCAGTAGTAACCCAGGGTTCCCAGAGACCCAGTACTTC.

The rearrangement joins TRBV12-3 or TRBV12-4 to TRBJ1-1; D unclear. V lost 5 bases and J lost 11, with 18 bases in between. This CDR3 has 13 residues. The CDR3 coding sequence is TGTGCCAGCAGTACCCTCGGGCCTATGGTGGCTTTCTTT. Translated, it gives CASSTLGPMVAFF.

This chain connects TRBV2 to TRBJ1-1; D is unresolved. This CDR3 contains 14 residues. Per germline, CDR1 SNHLY and CDR2 FYNNEI. The ends were cut back, 7 bases at V and 4 bases at J, with 16 bases in the middle. CDR3 DNA sequence: TGTGCCAGCAAGCCCCTTCCCAATAGCACTGAAGCTTTCTTT. This translates into CASKPLPNSTEAFF.

The rearrangement joins TRBV30 to TRBJ1-3; 9 bases line up with TRBD1. V was clipped by 0 bases and J by 3 bases; unmatched bases: 9. This CDR3 has 17 amino acids. Germline CDR1 GTSNPN, CDR2 SVGIG (reference sequence). The CDR3 here is CAWSVRGTGSGGNTIYF. The CDR3 DNA sequence: TGTGCCTGGAGTGTACGAGGGACAGGGAGTGGTGGAAACACCATATATTTT.

CDR3 bases: TGTGCCAGCAGTGAATGGATATTGGGGACAGGGGCTCTGGGAGGCAATCAGCCCCAGCATTTT. Its protein is CASSEWILGTGALGGNQPQHF. The chain has TRBV6-1 and TRBJ1-5; 10 bases line up with TRBD1. Looked up from germline, CDR1 is MNHNS and CDR2 is SASEGT. Trimming removed 2 bases from V and 2 bases from J; junction bases left unmatched: 18. This CDR3 spans 21 amino acids.

The chain has TRBV30 and TRBJ1-5; D may be TRBD1 (5 bases). The CDR3 extends over 15 amino acids. Trimming took 2 bases from V and 4 from J, leaving 15 bases between them. Germline V gene sequence: CDR1 GTSNPN, CDR2 SVGIG (reference sequence). CDR3 sequence: CAWSPRQGGNQPQHF. The CDR3 bases are TGTGCCTGGAGTCCCCGGCAGGGTGGGAATCAGCCCCAGCATTTT.

V and J are TRBV11-2 and TRBJ2-7, with D perhaps given as TRBD1 or TRBD2 (7 bases each). CDR1 and CDR2 (germline): SGHAT, FQNNGV. V dropped 2 bases and J dropped 1 base, with 12 bases sitting between them. The CDR3 contains 15 residues. Written as DNA, the CDR3 is TGTGCCAGCAGCTTACGGGGGGACAGTTCCTACGAGCAGTACTTC. Translating gives CASSLRGDSSYEQYF.

The rearrangement links TRBV5-5 to TRBJ2-7; 7 bases are a match to TRBD1. J was trimmed by 3 bases and V by 3 bases; bases with no gene match: 9. This CDR3 has 15 residues. CDR1 is SGHKS, CDR2 YYEKEE, per germline (reference sequence). The DNA of the CDR3 is TGTGCCAGCAGCTCTGCCGGCGACAGGGTCTACGAGCAGTACTTC. Translated: CASSSAGDRVYEQYF.

V usage is TRBV2 and J usage is TRBJ2-7, with D possibly matching TRBD1 (6 bases). The CDR3 is 12 residues long. The germline V gene has CDR1 SNHLY and CDR2 FYNNEI. The V gene lost 7 bases and the J gene lost 2 bases, with 9 bases spanning the gap. Here the CDR3 DNA reads TGTGCCAGCAAACAGGGTGCCTACGAGCAGTACTTC. This codes for CASKQGAYEQYF.

This clone was observed once. This chain uses TRBV25-1 with TRBJ1-6; no firm D call. V lost 1 base and J lost 10, with 11 bases in between. Looked up from germline, CDR1 is MGHDK and CDR2 is SYGVNS. This CDR3 has 14 residues. CDR3 sequence reads: CASSEWAVDSPLHF. CDR3 bases: TGTGCCAGCAGTGAATGGGCAGTGGACTCACCCCTCCACTTT.

The chain joins TRBV11-2 to TRBJ2-1; the D is unclear. The CDR3 totals 11 residues. V was shortened by 5 bases and J by 12 bases, with 11 bases between the two germline ends. Germline V CDR1 and CDR2: SGHAT, FQNNGV. The CDR3 DNA sequence: TGTGCCAGCAGCAGAATGGAACGGCAGTTCTTC. It encodes CASSRMERQFF.

V is TRBV6-5 and J is TRBJ2-2, with 8 bases identical to TRBD1. J was trimmed by 5 bases and V by 4 bases; bases with no gene match: 3. The germline V gene encodes CDR1 MNHEY and CDR2 SVGAGI. The CDR3 totals 14 residues. Here the CDR3 reads CASSLTGATGELFF. CDR3 sequence (DNA): TGTGCCAGCAGTTTGACAGGGGCAACCGGGGAGCTGTTTTTT.

CDR3 amino acids: CASSLDRGRDTEAFF. CDR3 in DNA: TGTGCCAGCAGCTTAGACAGGGGGCGTGACACTGAAGCTTTCTTT. This rearrangement joins TRBV11-1 to TRBJ1-1; 9 nucleotides line up with TRBD1. V shed 1 base and J 3 bases; nucleotides not matched to a gene: 3. The CDR3 has 15 amino acids. Germline loops: CDR1 SGHAT, CDR2 FQDESV (reference sequence). Based on the CDR3 plus reference TRBV11-1 and TRBJ1-1, the full variable domain is EAEVAQSPRYKITEKSQAVAFWCDPISGHATLYWYRQILGQGPELLVQFQDESVVDDSQLPKDRFSAERLKGVDSTLKIQPAELGDSAMYLCASSLDRGRDTEAFFGQGTRLTVV.

The rearrangement uses TRBV6-5 and TRBJ2-7; TRBD1 matches at 8 bases. Unmatched junction bases numbered 8, after V lost 6 bases and J lost 4 bases. From germline, CDR1 is MNHEY and CDR2 SVGAGI. This CDR3 contains 14 residues. The CDR3 spells CASRMGQAPYEQYF. In DNA, the CDR3 is TGTGCCAGCAGAATGGGACAGGCACCTTACGAGCAGTACTTC.

This chain uses TRBV6-5 with TRBJ1-5, with 8 nucleotides matching TRBD1. Germline loops: CDR1 MNHEY, CDR2 SVGAGI. The CDR3 length is 15 residues. J lost 0 bases, V lost 8 bases, and 6 bases had no gene match. The CDR3: CASAQGDNSNQPQHF. The CDR3 DNA follows: TGTGCCAGCGCACAGGGGGATAATAGCAATCAGCCCCAGCATTTT.

The chain couples TRBV19 to TRBJ1-2, with TRBD1 matching over 9 bases. V dropped 7 bases and J dropped 7; count of bases not matched to a gene: 13. The CDR3 totals 15 residues. Per germline, CDR1 LNHDA and CDR2 SQIVND (reference sequence). For the CDR3, the DNA is TGTGCCAGTACCGACCCGGGACAGGGTTCTAGTGGCTACACCTTC. Its protein is CASTDPGQGSSGYTF. The variable domain in full, with the rest retrieved from reference TRBV19 and TRBJ1-2, is DGGITQSPKYLFRKEGQNVTLSCEQNLNHDAMYWYRQDPGQGLRLIYYSQIVNDFQKGDIAEGYSVSREKKESFPLTVTSAQKNPTAFYLCASTDPGQGSSGYTFGSGTRLTVV.

The chain recombines TRBV28 with TRBJ1-2, with D unresolved. The CDR3 extends over 13 amino acids. Germline V gene data show CDR1 as MDHEN and CDR2 as SYDVKM. Trimming removed 6 bases at V and 1 base at J, with 9 bases between. Written as DNA, the CDR3 is TGTGCCAGCAGCCCGGTGGATAACTATGGCTACACCTTC. Translation gives CASSPVDNYGYTF.

The chain carries TRBV3-1 (or the pseudogene TRBV3-2) and TRBJ2-5; TRBD1 matches 9 bases. Trimming at V came to 4 bases and at J to 5 bases, leaving 5 bases not matched to a gene. In germline, CDR1 is LGHDT, CDR2 YNNKEL (reference sequence). CDR3 length: 14 residues. CDR3 residues: CASSLTGGGETQYF. CDR3 coding DNA: TGTGCCAGCAGCCTGACAGGGGGTGGGGAGACCCAGTACTTC.